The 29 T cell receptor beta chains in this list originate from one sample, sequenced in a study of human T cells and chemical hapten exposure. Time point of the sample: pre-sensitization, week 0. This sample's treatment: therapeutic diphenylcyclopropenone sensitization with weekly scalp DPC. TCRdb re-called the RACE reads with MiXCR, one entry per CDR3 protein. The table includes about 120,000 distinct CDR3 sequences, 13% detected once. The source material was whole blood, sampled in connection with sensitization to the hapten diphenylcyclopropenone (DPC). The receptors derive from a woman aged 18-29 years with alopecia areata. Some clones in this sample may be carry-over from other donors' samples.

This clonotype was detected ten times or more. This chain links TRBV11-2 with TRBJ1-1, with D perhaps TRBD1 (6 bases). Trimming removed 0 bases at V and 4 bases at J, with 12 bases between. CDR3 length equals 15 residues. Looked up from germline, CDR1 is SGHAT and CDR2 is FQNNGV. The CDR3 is CASSLDRGVSTEAFF. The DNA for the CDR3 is TGTGCCAGCAGCTTAGATAGGGGGGTGAGCACTGAAGCTTTCTTT.

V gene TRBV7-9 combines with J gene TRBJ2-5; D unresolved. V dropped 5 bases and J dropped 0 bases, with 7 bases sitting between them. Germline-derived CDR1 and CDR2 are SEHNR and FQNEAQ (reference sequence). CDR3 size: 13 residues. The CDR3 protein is CASSKANQETQYF. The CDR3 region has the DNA TGTGCCAGCAGCAAGGCGAACCAAGAGACCCAGTACTTC.

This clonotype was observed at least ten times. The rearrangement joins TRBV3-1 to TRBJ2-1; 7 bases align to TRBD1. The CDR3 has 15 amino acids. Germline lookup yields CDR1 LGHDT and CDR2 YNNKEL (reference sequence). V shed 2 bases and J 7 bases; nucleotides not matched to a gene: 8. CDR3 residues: CASSQPQTGSNEQFF. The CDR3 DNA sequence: TGTGCCAGCAGCCAACCTCAGACAGGGAGTAATGAGCAGTTCTTC.

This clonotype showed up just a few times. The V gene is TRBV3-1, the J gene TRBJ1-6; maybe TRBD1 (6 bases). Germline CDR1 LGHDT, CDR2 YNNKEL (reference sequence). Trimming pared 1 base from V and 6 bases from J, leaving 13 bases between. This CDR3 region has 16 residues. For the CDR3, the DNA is TGTGCCAGCAGCCAAGCCGACAGGAGGCTTAATTCACCCCTCCACTTT. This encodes CASSQADRRLNSPLHF. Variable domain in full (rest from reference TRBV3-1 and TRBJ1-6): DTAVSQTPKYLVTQMGNDKSIKCEQNLGHDTMYWYKQDSKKFLKIMFSYNNKELIINETVPNRFSPKSPDKAHLNLHINSLELGDSAVYFCASSQADRRLNSPLHFGNGTRLTVT.

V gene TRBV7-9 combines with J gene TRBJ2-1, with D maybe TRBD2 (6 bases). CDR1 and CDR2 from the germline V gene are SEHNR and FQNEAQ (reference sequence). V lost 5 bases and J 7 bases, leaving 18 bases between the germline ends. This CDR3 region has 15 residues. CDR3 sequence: CASSRFLDGTNEQFF. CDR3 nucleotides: TGTGCCAGCAGCCGGTTCTTGGACGGGACTAATGAGCAGTTCTTC.

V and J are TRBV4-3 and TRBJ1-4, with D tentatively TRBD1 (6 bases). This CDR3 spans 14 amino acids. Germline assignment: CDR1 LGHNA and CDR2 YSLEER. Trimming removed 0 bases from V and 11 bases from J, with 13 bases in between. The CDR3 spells CASSQEGTLGKLFF. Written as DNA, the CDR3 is TGCGCCAGCAGCCAAGAGGGGACACTTGGGAAACTGTTTTTT.

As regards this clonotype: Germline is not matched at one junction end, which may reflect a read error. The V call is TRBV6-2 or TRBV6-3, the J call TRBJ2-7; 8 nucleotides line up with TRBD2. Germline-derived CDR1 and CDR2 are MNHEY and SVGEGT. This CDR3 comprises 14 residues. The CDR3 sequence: CASTPGLGSFEQYF. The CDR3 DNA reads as TGTGCCAGCACCCCGGGACTAGGTTCCTTCGAGCAGTACTTC.

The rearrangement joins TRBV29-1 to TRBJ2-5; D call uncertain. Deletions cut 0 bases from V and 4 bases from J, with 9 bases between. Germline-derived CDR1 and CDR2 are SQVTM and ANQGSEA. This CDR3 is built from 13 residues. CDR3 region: CSVEDGLGETQYF. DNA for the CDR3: TGCAGCGTTGAAGACGGGCTGGGAGAGACCCAGTACTTC.

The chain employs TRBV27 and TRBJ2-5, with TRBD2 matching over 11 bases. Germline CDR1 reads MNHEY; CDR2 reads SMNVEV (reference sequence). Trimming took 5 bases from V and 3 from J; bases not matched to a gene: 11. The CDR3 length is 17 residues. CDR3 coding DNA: TGTGCCAGCAGTCCTTTAAGGACTAGCGGGTATAAAGAGACCCAGTACTTC. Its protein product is CASSPLRTSGYKETQYF.

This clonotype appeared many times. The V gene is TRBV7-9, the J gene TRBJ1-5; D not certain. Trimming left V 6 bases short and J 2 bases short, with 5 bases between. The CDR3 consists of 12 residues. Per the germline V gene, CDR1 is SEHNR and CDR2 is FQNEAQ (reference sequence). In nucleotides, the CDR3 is TGTGCCAGCAGAAAGGGCAATCAGCCCCAGCATTTT. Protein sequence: CASRKGNQPQHF.

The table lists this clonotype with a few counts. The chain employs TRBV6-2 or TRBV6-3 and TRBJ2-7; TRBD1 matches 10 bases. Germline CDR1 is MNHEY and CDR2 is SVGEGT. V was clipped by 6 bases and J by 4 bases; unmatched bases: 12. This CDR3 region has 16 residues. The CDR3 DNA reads TGTGCCAGCAGCCAACCAGGGACAGGGGTAGAGTACGAGCAGTACTTC. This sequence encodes CASSQPGTGVEYEQYF.

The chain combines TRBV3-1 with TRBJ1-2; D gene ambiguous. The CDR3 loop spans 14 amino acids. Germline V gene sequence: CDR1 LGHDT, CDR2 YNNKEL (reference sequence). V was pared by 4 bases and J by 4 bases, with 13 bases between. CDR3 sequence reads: CASSPSPGLYGYTF. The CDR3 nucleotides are TGTGCCAGCAGCCCCTCCCCCGGACTCTATGGCTACACCTTC. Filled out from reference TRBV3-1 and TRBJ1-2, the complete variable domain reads DTAVSQTPKYLVTQMGNDKSIKCEQNLGHDTMYWYKQDSKKFLKIMFSYNNKELIINETVPNRFSPKSPDKAHLNLHINSLELGDSAVYFCASSPSPGLYGYTFGSGTRLTVV.

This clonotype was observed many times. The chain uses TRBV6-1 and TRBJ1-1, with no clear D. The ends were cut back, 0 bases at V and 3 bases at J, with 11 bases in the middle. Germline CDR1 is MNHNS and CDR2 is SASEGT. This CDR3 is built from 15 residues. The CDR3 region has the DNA TGTGCCAGCAGTGAAGCCGTAGGGTCCTACACTGAAGCTTTCTTT. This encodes CASSEAVGSYTEAFF.

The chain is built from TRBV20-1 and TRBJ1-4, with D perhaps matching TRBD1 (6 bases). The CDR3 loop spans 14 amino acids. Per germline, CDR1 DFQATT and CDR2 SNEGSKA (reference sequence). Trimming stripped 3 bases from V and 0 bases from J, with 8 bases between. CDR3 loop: CSASRGPTNEKLFF. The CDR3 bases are TGCAGTGCTAGCAGGGGCCCAACTAATGAAAAACTGTTTTTT.

CDR3 sequence (DNA): TGTGCCAGCAGCAGACAGGGGGAAAGAACCGGGGAGCTGTTTTTT. This encodes CASSRQGERTGELFF. V is TRBV9 and J is TRBJ2-2; 9 bases are shared with TRBD1. Germline V lookup: CDR1 SGDLS, CDR2 YYNGEE. V shed 4 bases and J 5 bases; nucleotides not matched to a gene: 6. The CDR3 length is 15 residues.

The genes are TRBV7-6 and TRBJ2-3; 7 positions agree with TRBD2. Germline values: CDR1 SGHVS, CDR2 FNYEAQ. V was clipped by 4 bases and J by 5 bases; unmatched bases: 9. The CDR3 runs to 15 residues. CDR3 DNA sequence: TGTGCCAGCAGCTCCGGTGGGGGGGTTATAGATACGCAGTATTTT. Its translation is CASSSGGGVIDTQYF.

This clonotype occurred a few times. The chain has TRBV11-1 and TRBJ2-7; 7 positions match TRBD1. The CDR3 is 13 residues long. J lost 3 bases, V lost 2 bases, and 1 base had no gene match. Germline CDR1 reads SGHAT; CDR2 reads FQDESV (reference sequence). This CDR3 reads CASSLWDSYEQYF. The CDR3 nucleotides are TGTGCCAGCAGCTTATGGGACAGCTACGAGCAGTACTTC.

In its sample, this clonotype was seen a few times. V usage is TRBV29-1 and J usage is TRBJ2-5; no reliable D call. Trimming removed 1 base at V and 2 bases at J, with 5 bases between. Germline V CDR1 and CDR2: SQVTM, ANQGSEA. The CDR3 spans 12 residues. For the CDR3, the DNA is TGCAGCGTTGAAGTGCAGCAAGAGACCCAGTACTTC. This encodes CSVEVQQETQYF.

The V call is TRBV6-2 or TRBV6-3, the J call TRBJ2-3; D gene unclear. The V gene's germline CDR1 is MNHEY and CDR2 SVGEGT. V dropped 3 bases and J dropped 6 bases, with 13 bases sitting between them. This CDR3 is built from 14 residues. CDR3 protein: CASSYREVTDTQYF. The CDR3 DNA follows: TGTGCCAGCAGTTATAGAGAGGTCACGGATACGCAGTATTTT.

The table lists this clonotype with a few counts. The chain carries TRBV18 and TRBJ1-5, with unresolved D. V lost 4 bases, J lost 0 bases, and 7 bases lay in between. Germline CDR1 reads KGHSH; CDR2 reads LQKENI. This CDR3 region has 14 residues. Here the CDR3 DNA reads TGTGCCAGCTCACTAGTACGTAGCAATCAGCCCCAGCATTTT. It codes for CASSLVRSNQPQHF.

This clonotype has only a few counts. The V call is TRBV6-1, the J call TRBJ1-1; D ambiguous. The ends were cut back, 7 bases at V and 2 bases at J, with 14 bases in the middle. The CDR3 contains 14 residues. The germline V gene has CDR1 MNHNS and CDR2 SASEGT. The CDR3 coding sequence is TGTGCCAGCATAGAAGTGTGGGCCAACACTGAAGCTTTCTTT. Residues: CASIEVWANTEAFF.

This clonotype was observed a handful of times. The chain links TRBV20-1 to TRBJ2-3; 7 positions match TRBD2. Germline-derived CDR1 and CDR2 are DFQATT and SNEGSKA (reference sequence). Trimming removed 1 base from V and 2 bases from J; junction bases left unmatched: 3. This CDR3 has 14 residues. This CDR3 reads CSARASGITDTQYF. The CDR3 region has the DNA TGCAGTGCTAGAGCTAGCGGAATCACAGATACGCAGTATTTT.

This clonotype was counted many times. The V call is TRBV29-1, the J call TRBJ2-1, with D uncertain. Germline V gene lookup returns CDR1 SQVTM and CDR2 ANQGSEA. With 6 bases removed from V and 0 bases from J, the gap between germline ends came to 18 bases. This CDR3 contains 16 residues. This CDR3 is CSVKKLTDPSYNEQFF. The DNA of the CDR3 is TGCAGCGTCAAAAAGTTGACCGATCCCTCCTACAATGAGCAGTTCTTC.

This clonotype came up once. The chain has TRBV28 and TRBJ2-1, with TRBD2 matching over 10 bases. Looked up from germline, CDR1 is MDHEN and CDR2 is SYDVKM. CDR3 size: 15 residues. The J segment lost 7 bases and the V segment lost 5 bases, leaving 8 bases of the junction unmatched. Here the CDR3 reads CASSPLAGVSNEQFF. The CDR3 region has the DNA TGTGCCAGCAGTCCGCTAGCGGGGGTTTCGAATGAGCAGTTCTTC.

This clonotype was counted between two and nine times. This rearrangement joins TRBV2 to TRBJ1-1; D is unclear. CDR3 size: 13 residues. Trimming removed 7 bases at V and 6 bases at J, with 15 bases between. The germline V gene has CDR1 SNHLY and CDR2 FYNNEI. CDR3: CASTPLPRAEAFF. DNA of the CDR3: TGTGCCAGCACCCCCCTTCCGAGGGCTGAAGCTTTCTTT.

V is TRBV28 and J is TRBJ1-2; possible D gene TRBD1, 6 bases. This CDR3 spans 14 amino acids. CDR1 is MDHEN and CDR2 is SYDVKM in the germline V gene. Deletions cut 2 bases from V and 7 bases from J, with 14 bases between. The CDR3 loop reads CASSLQGFGPGYTF. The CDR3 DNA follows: TGTGCCAGCAGTTTACAGGGGTTTGGACCTGGCTACACCTTC.

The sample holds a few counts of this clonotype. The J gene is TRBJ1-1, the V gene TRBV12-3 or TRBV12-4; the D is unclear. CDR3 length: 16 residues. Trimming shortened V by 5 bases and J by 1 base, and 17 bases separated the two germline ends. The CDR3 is CASSPPFYRGNTEAFF. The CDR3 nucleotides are TGTGCCAGCAGTCCCCCTTTTTATCGGGGGAACACTGAAGCTTTCTTT.

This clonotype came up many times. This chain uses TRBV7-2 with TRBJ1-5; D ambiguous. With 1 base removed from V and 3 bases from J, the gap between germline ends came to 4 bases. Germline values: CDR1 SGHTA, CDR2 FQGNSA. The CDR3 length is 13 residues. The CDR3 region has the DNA TGTGCCAGCAGCTTAGAGGCCAATCAGCCCCAGCATTTT. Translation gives CASSLEANQPQHF.

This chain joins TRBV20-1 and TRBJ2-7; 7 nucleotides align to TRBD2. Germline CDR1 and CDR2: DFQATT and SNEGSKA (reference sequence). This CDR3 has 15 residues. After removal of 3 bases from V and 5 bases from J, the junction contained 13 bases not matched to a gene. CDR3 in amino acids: CSASTRRLAVDEQYF. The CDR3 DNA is TGCAGTGCTAGTACGAGGCGGCTAGCGGTAGACGAGCAGTACTTC.